One TCR beta chain is described in this entry. Its antigen is still unknown. The data stem from a study of monozygotic twins with inflammatory bowel disease. CDR1 is SGDLS, CDR2 YYNGEE, per germline. The CDR3 is made up of 16 amino acids. For every sample, eight separate reactions were used to make cDNA. TCRdb reanalyzed the 5' RACE reads and collapses them to one entry per CDR3 protein, without DNA. Its listing shows about 380,000 distinct CDR3 sequences. Study-wide points: Lower sharing of clonotypes with other individuals was seen in IBD patients than in healthy twins. This was most marked in patients showing signs of disease activity. Part of the variability in patient repertoires may have come from differing immunosuppressive treatments. It was in IBD patients that TCRbeta diversity (inverse Simpson) was lower than in healthy co-twins.

The chain has TRBV9 and TRBJ2-5; lacking DNA, the TRBD1 call made by TCRdb goes unchecked. This receptor was obtained from a human donor with ulcerative colitis or Crohn's disease, or a healthy co-twin of an affected twin (not recorded which). Sequenced material: blood. CDR3 protein: CASSVAGTGVRETQYF.